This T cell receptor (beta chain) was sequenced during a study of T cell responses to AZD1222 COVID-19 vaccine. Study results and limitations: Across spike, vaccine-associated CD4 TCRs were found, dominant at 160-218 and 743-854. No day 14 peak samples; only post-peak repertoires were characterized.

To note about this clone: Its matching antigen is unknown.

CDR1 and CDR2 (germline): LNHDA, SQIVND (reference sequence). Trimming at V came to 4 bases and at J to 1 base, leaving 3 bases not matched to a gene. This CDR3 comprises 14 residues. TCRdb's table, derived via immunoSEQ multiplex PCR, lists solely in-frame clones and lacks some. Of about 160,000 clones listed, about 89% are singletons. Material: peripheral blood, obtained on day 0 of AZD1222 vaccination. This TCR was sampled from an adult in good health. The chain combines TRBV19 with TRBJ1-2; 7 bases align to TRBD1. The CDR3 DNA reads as TGTGCCAGTAGTAAGACAGGGTATAACTATGGCTACACCTTC. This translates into CASSKTGYNYGYTF.